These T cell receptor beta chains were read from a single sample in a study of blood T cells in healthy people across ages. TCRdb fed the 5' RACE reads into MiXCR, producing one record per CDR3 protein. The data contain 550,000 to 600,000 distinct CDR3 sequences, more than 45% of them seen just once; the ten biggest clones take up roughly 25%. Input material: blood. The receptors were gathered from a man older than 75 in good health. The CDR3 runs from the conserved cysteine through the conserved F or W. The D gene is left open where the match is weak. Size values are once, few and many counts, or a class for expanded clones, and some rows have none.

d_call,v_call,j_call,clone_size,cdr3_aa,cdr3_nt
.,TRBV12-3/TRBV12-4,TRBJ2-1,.,CASSRKVTTYLGNEQFF,TGTGCCAGCAGTAGAAAGGTGACTACCTACTTGGGGAATGAGCAGTTCTTC
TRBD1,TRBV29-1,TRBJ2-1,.,CSVNRGPTSYNEQFF,TGCAGCGTTAATAGGGGGCCGACCTCCTACAATGAGCAGTTCTTC
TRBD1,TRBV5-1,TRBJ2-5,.,CASSTGTDGTQYF,TGCGCCAGCAGCACCGGGACAGATGGGACCCAGTACTTC
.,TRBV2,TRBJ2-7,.,CASSERGPDYSYEQYF,TGTGCCAGCAGTGAACGCGGGCCCGACTACTCCTACGAGCAGTACTTC
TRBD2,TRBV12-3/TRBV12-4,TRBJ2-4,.,CAGSLRGYGGEQYF,TGTGCCGGCAGTTTAAGGGGGTACGGGGGGGAGCAGTACTTC
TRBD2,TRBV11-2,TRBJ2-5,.,CASSFLAGSTQETQYF,TGTGCCAGCAGCTTTTTAGCGGGCTCCACCCAAGAGACCCAGTACTTC
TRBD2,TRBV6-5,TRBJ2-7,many,CASSYGGGSYEQYF,TGTGCCAGCAGTTATGGGGGAGGGTCCTACGAGCAGTACTTC
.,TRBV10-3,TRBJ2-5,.,CAISSQIRRGGETQYF,TGTGCCATCAGCTCCCAAATCCGGAGGGGGGGGGAGACCCAGTACTTC
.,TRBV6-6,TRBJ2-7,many,CASSYSSSSHEQYF,TGTGCCAGCAGTTACTCGAGCAGTTCCCACGAGCAGTACTTC
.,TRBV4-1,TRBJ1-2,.,CASGEGQLNYGYTF,TGCGCCAGCGGCGAGGGACAACTCAACTATGGCTACACCTTC